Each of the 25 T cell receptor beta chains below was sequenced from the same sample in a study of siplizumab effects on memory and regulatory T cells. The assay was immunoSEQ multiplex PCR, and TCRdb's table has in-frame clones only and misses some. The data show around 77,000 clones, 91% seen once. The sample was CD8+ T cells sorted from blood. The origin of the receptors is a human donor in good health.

The CDR3 is CAISEDLTGDYNEQFF. The DNA for the CDR3 is TGTGCCATCAGTGAGGACCTGACAGGGGACTACAATGAGCAGTTCTTC. This rearrangement joins TRBV10-3 to TRBJ2-1; 8 nucleotides match TRBD1. Germline CDR1 reads ENHRY; CDR2 reads SYGVKD. This CDR3 spans 16 amino acids. V was clipped by 2 bases and J by 3 bases; unmatched bases: 6.

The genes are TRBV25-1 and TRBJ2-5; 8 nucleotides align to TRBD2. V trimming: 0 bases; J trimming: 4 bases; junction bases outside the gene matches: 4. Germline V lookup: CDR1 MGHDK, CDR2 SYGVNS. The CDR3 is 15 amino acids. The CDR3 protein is CASSEYGLAGETQYF. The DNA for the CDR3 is TGTGCCAGCAGTGAATACGGACTAGCAGGAGAGACCCAGTACTTC.

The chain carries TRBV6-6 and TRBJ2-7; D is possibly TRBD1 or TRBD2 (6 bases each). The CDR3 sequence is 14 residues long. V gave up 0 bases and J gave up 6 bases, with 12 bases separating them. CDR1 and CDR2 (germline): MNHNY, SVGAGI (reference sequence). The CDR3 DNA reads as TGTGCCAGCAGTTACTCGGGGGGCGGAAGCGAGCAGTACTTC. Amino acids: CASSYSGGGSEQYF.

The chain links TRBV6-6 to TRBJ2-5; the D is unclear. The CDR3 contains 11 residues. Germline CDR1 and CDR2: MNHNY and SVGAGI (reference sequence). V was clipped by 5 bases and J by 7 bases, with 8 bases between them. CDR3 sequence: CASSPRGTQYF. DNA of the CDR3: TGTGCCAGCAGTCCCCGAGGGACCCAGTACTTC.

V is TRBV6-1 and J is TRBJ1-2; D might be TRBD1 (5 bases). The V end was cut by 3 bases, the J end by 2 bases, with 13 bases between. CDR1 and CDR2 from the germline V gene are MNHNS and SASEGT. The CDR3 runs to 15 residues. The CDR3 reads CASSDYETANYGYTF. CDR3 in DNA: TGTGCCAGCAGTGATTACGAGACAGCAAACTATGGCTACACCTTC.

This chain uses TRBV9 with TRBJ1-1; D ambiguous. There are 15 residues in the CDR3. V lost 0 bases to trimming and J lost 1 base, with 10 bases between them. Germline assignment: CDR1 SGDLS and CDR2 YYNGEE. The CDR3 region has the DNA TGTGCCAGCAGCGTAGGAGTGAACCCGAACACTGAAGCTTTCTTT. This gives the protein CASSVGVNPNTEAFF.

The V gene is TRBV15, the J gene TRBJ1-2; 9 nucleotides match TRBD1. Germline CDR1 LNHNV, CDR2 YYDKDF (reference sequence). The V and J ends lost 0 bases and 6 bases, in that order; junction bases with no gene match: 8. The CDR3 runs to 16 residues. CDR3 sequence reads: CATSRDRGTGNNGYTF. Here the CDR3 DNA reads TGTGCCACCAGCAGAGATCGTGGGACAGGGAATAATGGCTACACCTTC.

CDR3 sequence reads: CASSDGRTSEQYF. CDR3 nucleotides: TGCGCCAGCAGCGACGGCAGGACCTCCGAGCAGTACTTC. The V gene is TRBV5-1, the J gene TRBJ2-7; D unclear. V dropped 4 bases and J dropped 6 bases, with 14 bases sitting between them. Germline values: CDR1 SGHRS, CDR2 YFSETQ. The CDR3 covers 13 residues. Full variable domain (missing parts from reference TRBV5-1 and TRBJ2-7): KAGVTQTPRYLIKTRGQQVTLSCSPISGHRSVSWYQQTPGQGLQFLFEYFSETQRNKGNFPGRFSGRQFSNSRSEMNVSTLELGDSALYLCASSDGRTSEQYFGPGTRLTVT.

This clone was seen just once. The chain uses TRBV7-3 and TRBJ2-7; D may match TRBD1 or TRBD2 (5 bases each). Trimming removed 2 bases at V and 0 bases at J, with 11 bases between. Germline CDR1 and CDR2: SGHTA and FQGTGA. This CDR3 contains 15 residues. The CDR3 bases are TGTGCCAGCAGCTTAGACGGGACGGGCTCCTACGAGCAGTACTTC. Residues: CASSLDGTGSYEQYF.

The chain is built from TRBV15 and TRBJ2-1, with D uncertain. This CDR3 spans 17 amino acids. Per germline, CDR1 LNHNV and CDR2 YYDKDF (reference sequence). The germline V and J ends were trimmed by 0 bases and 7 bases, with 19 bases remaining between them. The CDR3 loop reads CATSRDDRQELMNEQFF. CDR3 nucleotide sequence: TGTGCCACCAGCAGAGATGATCGGCAGGAACTTATGAATGAGCAGTTCTTC.

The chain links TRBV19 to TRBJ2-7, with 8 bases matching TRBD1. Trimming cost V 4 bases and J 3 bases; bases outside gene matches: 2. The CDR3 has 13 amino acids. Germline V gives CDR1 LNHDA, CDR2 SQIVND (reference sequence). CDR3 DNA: TGTGCCAGTAGTACCACAGGGGGCTACGAGCAGTACTTC. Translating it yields CASSTTGGYEQYF.

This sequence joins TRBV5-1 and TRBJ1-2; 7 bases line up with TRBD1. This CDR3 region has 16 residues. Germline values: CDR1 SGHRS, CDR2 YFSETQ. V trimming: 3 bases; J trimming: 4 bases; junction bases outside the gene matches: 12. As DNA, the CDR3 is TGCGCCAGCAGCTCGGAGAACACTCGGACAGGCTATGGCTACACCTTC. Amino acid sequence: CASSSENTRTGYGYTF. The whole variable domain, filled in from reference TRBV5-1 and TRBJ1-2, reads KAGVTQTPRYLIKTRGQQVTLSCSPISGHRSVSWYQQTPGQGLQFLFEYFSETQRNKGNFPGRFSGRQFSNSRSEMNVSTLELGDSALYLCASSSENTRTGYGYTFGSGTRLTVV.

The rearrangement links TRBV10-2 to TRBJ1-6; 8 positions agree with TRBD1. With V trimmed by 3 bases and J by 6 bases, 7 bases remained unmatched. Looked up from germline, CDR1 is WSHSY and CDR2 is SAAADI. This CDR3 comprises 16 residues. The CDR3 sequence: CASSDSQGARNSPLHF. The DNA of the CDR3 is TGCGCCAGCAGTGACAGTCAGGGGGCGCGTAATTCACCCCTCCACTTT.

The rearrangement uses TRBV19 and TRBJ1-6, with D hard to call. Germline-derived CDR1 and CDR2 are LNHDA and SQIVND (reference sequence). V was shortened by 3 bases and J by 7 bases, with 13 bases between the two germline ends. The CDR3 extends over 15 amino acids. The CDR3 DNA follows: TGTGCCAGTAGTATCCCGGGGTCAAGGAATTCACCCCTCCACTTT. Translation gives CASSIPGSRNSPLHF.

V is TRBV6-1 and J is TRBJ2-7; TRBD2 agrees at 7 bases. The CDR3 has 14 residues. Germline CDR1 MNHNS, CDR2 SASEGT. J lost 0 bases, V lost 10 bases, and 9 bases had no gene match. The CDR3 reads CATDSGASSYEQYF. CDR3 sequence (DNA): TGTGCCACCGACAGCGGGGCGAGCTCCTACGAGCAGTACTTC.

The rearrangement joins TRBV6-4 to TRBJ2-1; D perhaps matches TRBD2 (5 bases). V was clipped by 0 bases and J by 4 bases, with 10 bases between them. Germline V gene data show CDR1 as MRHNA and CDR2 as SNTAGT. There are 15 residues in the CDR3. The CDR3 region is CASSDSYRGYNEQFF. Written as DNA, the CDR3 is TGTGCCAGCAGTGACTCTTATCGGGGATACAATGAGCAGTTCTTC.

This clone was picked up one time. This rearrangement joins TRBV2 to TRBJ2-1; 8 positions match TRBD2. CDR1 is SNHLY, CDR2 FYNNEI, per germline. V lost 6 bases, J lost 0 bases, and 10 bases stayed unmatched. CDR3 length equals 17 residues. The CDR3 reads CASRGSGGLSSYNEQFF. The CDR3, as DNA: TGTGCCAGCAGGGGCAGCGGGGGCCTTTCCTCCTACAATGAGCAGTTCTTC.

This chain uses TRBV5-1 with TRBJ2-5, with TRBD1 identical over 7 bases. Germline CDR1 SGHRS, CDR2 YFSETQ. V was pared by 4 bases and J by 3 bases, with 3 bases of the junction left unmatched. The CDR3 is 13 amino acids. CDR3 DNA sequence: TGCGCCAGCAGCCCCGACAGGGAAGAGACCCAGTACTTC. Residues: CASSPDREETQYF.

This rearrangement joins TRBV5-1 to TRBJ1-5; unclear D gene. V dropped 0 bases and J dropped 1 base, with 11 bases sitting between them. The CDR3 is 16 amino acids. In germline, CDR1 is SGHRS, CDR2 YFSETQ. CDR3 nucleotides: TGCGCCAGCAGCTTGGGTTGGGAGGGCAGCAATCAGCCCCAGCATTTT. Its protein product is CASSLGWEGSNQPQHF. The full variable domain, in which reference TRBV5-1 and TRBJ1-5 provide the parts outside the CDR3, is KAGVTQTPRYLIKTRGQQVTLSCSPISGHRSVSWYQQTPGQGLQFLFEYFSETQRNKGNFPGRFSGRQFSNSRSEMNVSTLELGDSALYLCASSLGWEGSNQPQHFGDGTRLSIL.

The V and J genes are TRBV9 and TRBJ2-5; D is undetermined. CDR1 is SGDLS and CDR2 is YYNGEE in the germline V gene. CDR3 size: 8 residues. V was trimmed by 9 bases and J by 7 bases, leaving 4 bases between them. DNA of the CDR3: TGTGCCATCCCGACCCAGTACTTC. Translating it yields CAIPTQYF.

The chain's CDR3 is CASSFQGMNTEAFF. Here the CDR3 DNA reads TGTGCCAGCAGCTTTCAGGGGATGAACACTGAAGCTTTCTTT. The genes are TRBV7-6 and TRBJ1-1; a weak D match, TRBD1 (6 bases). The CDR3 contains 14 residues. V lost 3 bases to trimming and J lost 0 bases, with 8 bases between them. Germline-derived CDR1 and CDR2 are SGHVS and FNYEAQ.

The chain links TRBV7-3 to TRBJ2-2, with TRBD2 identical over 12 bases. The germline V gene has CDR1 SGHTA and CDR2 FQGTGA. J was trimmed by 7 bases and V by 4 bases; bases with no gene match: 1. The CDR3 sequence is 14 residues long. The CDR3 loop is CASSSGLAGGELFF. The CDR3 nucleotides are TGTGCCAGCAGCTCGGGACTAGCGGGCGGGGAGCTGTTTTTT.

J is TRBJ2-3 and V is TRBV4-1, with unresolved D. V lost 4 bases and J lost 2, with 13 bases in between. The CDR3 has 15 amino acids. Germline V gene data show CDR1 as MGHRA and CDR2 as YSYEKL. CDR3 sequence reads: CASSPAAKPTDTQYF. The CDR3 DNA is TGCGCCAGCAGCCCCGCAGCGAAACCCACAGATACGCAGTATTTT.

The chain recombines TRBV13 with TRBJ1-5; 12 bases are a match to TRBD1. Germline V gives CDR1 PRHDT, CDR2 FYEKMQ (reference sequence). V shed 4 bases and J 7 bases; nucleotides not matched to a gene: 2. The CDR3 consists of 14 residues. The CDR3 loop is CASSSGTGGQPQHF. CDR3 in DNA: TGTGCCAGCAGCTCCGGGACAGGGGGCCAGCCCCAGCATTTT.

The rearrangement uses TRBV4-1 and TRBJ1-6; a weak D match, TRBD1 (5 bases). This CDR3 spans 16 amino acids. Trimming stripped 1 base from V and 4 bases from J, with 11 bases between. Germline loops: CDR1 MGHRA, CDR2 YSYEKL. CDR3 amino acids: CASSQGGGYYNSPLHF. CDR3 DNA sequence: TGCGCCAGCAGCCAAGGGGGGGGGTATTATAATTCACCCCTCCACTTT.